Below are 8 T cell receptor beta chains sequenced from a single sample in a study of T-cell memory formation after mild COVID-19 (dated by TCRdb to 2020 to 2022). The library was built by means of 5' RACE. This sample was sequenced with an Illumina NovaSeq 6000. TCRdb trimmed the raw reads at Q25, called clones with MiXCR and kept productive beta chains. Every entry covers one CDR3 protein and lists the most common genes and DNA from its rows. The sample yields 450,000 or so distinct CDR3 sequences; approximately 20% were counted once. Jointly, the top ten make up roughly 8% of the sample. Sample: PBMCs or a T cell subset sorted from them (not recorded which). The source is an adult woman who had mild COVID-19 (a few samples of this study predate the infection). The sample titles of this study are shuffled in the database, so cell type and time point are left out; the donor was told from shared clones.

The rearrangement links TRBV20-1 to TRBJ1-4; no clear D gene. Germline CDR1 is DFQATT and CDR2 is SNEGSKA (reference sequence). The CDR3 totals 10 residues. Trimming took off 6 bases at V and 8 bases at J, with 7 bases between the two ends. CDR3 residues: CSAGREKLFF. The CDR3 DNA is TGCAGTGCAGGGAGGGAAAAACTGTTTTTT.

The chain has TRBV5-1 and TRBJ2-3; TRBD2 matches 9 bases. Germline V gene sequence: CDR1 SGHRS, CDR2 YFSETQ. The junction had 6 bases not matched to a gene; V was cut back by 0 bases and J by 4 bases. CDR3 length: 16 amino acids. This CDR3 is CASSLALRGGADTQYF. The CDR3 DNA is TGCGCCAGCAGCTTGGCCCTGCGGGGGGGTGCAGATACGCAGTATTTT.

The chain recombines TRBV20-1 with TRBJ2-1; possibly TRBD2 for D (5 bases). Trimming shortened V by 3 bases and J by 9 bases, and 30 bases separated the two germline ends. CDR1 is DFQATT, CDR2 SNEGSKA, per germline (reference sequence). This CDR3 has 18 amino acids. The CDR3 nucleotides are TGCAGTGCTAGCCTCCTCGCGGGCCAGATTCCAGGTAGACTTGAGCAGTTCTTC. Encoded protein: CSASLLAGQIPGRLEQFF.

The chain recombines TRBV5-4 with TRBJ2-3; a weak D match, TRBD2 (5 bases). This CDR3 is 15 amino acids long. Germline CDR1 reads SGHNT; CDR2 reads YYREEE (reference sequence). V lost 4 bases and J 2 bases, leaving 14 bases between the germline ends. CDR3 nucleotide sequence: TGTGCCAGCAGCCCCACTAGGGCGGCCACAGATACGCAGTATTTT. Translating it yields CASSPTRAATDTQYF.

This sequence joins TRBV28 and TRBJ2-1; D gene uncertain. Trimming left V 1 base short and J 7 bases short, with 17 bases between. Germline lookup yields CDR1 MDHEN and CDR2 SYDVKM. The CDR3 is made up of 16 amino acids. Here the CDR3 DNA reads TGTGCCAGCAGTTTATCCCCTTCCCCCAGCCTAAATGAGCAGTTCTTC. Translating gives CASSLSPSPSLNEQFF.

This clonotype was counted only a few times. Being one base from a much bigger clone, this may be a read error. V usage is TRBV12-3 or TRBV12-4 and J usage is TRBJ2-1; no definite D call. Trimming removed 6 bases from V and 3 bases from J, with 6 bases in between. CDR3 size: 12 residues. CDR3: CASSPLYNEQFF. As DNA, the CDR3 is TGTGCCAGCAGCCCCCTCTACAATGAGCAGTTCTTC.

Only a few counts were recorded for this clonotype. Here the CDR3 DNA reads TGTGCCAGCAGCTTACTAGCGTATAGCTCCTACAATGAGCAGTTCTTC. The encoded protein is CASSLLAYSSYNEQFF. The chain recombines TRBV7-3 with TRBJ2-1; D possibly corresponds to TRBD2 (6 bases). V lost 2 bases to trimming and J lost 0 bases, with 11 bases between them. There are 16 residues in the CDR3. From germline, CDR1 is SGHTA and CDR2 FQGTGA.

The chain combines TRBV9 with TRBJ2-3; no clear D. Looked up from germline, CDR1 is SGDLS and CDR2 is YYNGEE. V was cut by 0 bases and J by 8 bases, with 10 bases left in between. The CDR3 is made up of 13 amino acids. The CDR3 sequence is CASSVELQGTQYF. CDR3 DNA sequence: TGTGCCAGCAGCGTAGAGCTCCAAGGTACGCAGTATTTT.